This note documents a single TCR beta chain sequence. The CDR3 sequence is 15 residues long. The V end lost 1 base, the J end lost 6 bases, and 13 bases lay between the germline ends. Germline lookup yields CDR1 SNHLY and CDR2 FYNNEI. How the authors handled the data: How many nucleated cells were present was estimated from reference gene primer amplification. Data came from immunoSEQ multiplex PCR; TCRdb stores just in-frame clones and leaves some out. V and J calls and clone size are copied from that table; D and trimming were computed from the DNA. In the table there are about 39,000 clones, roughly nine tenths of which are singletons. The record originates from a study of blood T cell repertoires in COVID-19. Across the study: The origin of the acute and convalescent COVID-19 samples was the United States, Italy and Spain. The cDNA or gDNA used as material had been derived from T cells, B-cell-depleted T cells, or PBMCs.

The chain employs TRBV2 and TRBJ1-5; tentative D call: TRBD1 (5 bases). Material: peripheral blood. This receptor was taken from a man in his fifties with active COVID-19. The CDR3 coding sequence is TGTGCCAGCAGTGAAGGGTGGGCGGGGGGTCAGCCCCAGCATTTT. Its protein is CASSEGWAGGQPQHF.